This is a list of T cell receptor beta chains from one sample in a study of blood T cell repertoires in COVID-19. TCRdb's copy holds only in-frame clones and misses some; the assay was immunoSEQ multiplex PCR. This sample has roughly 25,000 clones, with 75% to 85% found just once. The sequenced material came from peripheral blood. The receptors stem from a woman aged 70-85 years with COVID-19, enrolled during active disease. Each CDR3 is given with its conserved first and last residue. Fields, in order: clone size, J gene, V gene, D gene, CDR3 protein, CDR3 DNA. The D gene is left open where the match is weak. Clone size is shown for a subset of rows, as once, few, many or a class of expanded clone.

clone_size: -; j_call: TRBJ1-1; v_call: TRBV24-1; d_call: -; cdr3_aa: CATSDSDPDSEAFF; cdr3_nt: TGTGCCACCAGTGATTCCGACCCCGACTCTGAAGCTTTCTTT
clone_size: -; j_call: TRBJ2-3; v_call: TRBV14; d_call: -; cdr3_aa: CASSQDKRYTQYF; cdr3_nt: TGTGCCAGCAGCCAAGATAAGCGTTATACGCAGTATTTT
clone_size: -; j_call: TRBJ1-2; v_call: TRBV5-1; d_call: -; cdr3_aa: CASTRDNDGYTF; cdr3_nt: TGCGCCAGCACACGGGACAATGATGGCTACACCTTC
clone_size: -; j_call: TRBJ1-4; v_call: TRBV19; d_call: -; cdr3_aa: CASSLEDREKLFF; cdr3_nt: TGTGCCAGTAGCCTCGAGGACAGAGAAAAACTGTTTTTT
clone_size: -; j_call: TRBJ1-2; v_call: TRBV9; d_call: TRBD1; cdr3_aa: CASSPGTGGNYGYTF; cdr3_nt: TGTGCCAGCAGCCCAGGGACAGGGGGTAACTATGGCTACACCTTC
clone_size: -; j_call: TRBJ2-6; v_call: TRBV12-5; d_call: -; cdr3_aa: CASGSGAGANVLTF; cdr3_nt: TGTGCTAGTGGTTCGGGGGCTGGGGCCAACGTCCTGACTTTC
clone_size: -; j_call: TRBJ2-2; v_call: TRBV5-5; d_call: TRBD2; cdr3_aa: CASSLNRLAGASGELFF; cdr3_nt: TGTGCCAGCAGCTTGAATCGACTAGCGGGAGCCTCCGGGGAGCTGTTTTTT
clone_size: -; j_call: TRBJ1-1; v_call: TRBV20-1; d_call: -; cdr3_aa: CSASNPRRPNTEAFF; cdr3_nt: TGCAGTGCTAGTAACCCTCGGCGGCCGAACACTGAAGCTTTCTTT
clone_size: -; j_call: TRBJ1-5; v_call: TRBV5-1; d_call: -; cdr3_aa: CASSLWGDQPQHF; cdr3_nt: TGCGCCAGCAGCTTGTGGGGAGATCAGCCCCAGCATTTT
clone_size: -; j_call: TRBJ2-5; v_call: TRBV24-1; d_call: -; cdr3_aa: CATPGRLQETQYF; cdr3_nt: TGTGCCACCCCCGGACGACTACAGGAGACCCAGTACTTC
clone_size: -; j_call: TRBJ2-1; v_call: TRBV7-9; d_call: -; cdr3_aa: CASSLLGEQFF; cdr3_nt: TGTGCCAGCAGCCTACTAGGGGAGCAGTTCTTC
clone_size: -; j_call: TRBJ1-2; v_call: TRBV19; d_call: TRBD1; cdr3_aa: CASIGGTGAYGYTF; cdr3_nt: TGTGCCAGTATTGGGGGGACAGGGGCTTACGGCTACACCTTC
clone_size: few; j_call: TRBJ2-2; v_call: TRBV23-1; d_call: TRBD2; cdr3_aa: CASSHSLAGGPRGGELFF; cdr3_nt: TGCGCCAGCAGTCATTCACTAGCGGGAGGGCCCCGTGGCGGGGAGCTGTTTTTT
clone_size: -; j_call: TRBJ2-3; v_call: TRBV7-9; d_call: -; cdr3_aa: CASSFLRLKTDTQYF; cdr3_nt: TGTGCCAGCAGCTTTCTGAGACTAAAAACAGATACGCAGTATTTT
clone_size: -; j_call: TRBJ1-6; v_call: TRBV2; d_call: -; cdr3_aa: CASSGAWNSPLHF; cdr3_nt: TGTGCCAGCAGTGGGGCGTGGAATTCACCCCTCCACTTT
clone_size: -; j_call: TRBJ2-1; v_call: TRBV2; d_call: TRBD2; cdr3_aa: CATGTSGSNEQFF; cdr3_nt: TGTGCCACCGGGACTAGCGGGAGCAATGAGCAGTTCTTC
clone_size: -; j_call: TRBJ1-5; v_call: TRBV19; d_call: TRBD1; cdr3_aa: CASSTGQGSNQPQHF; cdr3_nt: TGTGCCAGTAGTACTGGACAGGGTAGCAATCAGCCCCAGCATTTT
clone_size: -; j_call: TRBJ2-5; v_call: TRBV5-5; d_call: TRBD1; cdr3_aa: CASSRGQGANQETQYF; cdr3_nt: TGTGCCAGCAGCCGGGGACAGGGGGCGAACCAAGAGACCCAGTACTTC
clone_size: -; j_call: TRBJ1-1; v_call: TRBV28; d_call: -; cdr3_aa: CASSLRGTEAFF; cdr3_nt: TGTGCCAGCAGTTTAAGGGGGACTGAAGCTTTCTTT
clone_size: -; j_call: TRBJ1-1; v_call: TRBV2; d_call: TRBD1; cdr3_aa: CASSARTGRNTEAFF; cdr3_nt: TGTGCCAGCAGCGCTCGGACAGGGAGGAACACTGAAGCTTTCTTT
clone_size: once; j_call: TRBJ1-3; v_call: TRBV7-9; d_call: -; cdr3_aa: CASSHNTGGWSGNTIYF; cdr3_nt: TGTGCCAGCAGCCACAACACCGGAGGGTGGTCTGGAAACACCATATATTTT
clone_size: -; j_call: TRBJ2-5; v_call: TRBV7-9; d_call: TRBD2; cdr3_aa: CATTTSLEGTQYF; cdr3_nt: TGTGCCACCACGACTAGCCTTGAGGGGACCCAGTACTTC
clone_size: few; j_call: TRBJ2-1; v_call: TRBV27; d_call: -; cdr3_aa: CASSFQKWSGITNEQFF; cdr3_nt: TGTGCCAGCAGTTTCCAAAAGTGGTCGGGAATCACCAATGAGCAGTTCTTC
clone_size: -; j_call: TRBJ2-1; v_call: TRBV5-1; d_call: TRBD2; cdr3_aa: CASSPLAGVYNEQFF; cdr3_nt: TGCGCCAGCAGTCCACTAGCGGGAGTATACAATGAGCAGTTCTTC
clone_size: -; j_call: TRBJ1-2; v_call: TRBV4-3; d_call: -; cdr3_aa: CASSQERQAYYGYTF; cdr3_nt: TGCGCCAGCAGCCAAGAGAGACAGGCCTACTATGGCTACACCTTC
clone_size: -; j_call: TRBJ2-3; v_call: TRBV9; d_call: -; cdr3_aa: CASSVGGGQVTDTQYF; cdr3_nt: TGTGCCAGCAGCGTAGGGGGGGGGCAGGTCACAGATACGCAGTATTTT
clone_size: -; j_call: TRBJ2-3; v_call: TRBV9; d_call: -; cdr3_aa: CASSLDGGSTDTQYF; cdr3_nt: TGTGCCAGCAGCCTCGATGGGGGGAGCACAGATACGCAGTATTTT
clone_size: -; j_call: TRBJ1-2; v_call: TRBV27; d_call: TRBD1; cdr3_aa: CASANRGYGYTF; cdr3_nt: TGTGCCAGCGCTAACAGGGGGTACGGCTACACCTTC
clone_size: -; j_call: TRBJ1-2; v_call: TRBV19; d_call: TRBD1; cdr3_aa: CASRRDREGYTF; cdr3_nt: TGTGCCAGCCGCCGGGACAGGGAAGGCTACACCTTC
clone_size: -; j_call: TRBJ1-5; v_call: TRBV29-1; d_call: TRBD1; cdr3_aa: CSVEVTVGTGEAQPQHF; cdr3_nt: TGCAGCGTTGAAGTGACCGTGGGAACAGGGGAGGCTCAGCCCCAGCATTTT
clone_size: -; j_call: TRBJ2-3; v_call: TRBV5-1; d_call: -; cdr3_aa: CASSSSGTSTDTQYF; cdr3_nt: TGCGCCAGCAGCTCCTCCGGGACTAGCACAGATACGCAGTATTTT
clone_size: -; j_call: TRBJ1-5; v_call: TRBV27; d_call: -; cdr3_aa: CASSPGTSSNQPQHF; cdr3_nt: TGTGCCAGCAGCCCGGGGACATCTAGCAATCAGCCCCAGCATTTT
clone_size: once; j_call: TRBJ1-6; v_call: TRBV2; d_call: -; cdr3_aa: CASGGSYNSPLHF; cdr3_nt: TGTGCCAGCGGAGGCTCCTATAATTCACCCCTCCACTTT
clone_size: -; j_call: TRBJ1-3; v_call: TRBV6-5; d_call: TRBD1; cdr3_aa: CASRTTGGDGNTIYF; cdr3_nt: TGTGCCAGCCGAACAACAGGGGGCGATGGAAACACCATATATTTT